The rows below give T cell receptor beta chains drawn from one sample of a study of a mutant IDH1 vaccine in newly diagnosed glioma. The protocol was immunoSEQ multiplex PCR, while the TCRdb copy is restricted to in-frame clones and leaves out a portion. The sample has fewer than 65,000 clones; 60% to 85% are singletons. The source was PBMCs, collected from a glioma patient treated with radiotherapy, temozolomide or both. All receptors come from a middle-aged woman with glioma. The CDR3 runs from the conserved cysteine through the conserved F or W. The order of the fields is CDR3 protein, CDR3 DNA, clone size, V gene, J gene, D gene. A D gene is named only where the DNA matches it firmly. Where a row states a size, it is once, few, many or the class of an expanded clone; other rows omit it.

CDR3aa: CASSETSGGAETQYF
CDR3nt: TGTGCCAGCAGTGAAACTAGCGGGGGGGCGGAGACCCAGTACTTC
abundance: once
v_gene: TRBV2
j_gene: TRBJ2-5
d_gene: TRBD2

CDR3aa: CASSLGGNTGELFF
CDR3nt: TGTGCCAGCAGCTTGGGGGGGAACACCGGGGAGCTGTTTTTT
abundance: -
v_gene: TRBV5-4
j_gene: TRBJ2-2
d_gene: -

CDR3aa: CASTRTDNQETQYF
CDR3nt: TGTGCCAGCACTCGAACAGATAATCAAGAGACCCAGTACTTC
abundance: -
v_gene: TRBV2
j_gene: TRBJ2-5
d_gene: -

CDR3aa: CASSLAGTSTDTQYF
CDR3nt: TGTGCCAGCAGCTTAGCGGGGACCAGCACAGATACGCAGTATTTT
abundance: -
v_gene: TRBV11-2
j_gene: TRBJ2-3
d_gene: -

CDR3aa: CASSIGPSGANVLTF
CDR3nt: TGTGCCAGTAGTATAGGTCCCTCTGGGGCCAACGTCCTGACTTTC
abundance: -
v_gene: TRBV19
j_gene: TRBJ2-6
d_gene: -

CDR3aa: CASRKSGGSSYEQYF
CDR3nt: TGTGCCAGCAGAAAAAGCGGGGGGTCCTCCTACGAGCAGTACTTC
abundance: -
v_gene: TRBV5-8
j_gene: TRBJ2-7
d_gene: TRBD2

CDR3aa: CASSGGQGLREQYF
CDR3nt: TGTGCCAGCAGCGGTGGACAGGGACTCCGAGAGCAGTACTTC
abundance: -
v_gene: TRBV5-6
j_gene: TRBJ2-7
d_gene: TRBD1

CDR3aa: CASSIVKGPHSPLHF
CDR3nt: TGTGCCAGTAGTATTGTGAAGGGTCCACATTCACCCCTCCACTTT
abundance: once
v_gene: TRBV19
j_gene: TRBJ1-6
d_gene: -

CDR3aa: CASTGTLDTGELFF
CDR3nt: TGTGCCAGCACTGGGACTCTAGACACCGGGGAGCTGTTTTTT
abundance: -
v_gene: TRBV7-9
j_gene: TRBJ2-2
d_gene: -

CDR3aa: CASSLGTTHSGNTIYF
CDR3nt: TGTGCCAGCAGCCTGGGGACAACGCACTCTGGAAACACCATATATTTT
abundance: -
v_gene: TRBV5-4
j_gene: TRBJ1-3
d_gene: -

CDR3aa: CAWDLHTWGPGNTIYF
CDR3nt: TGTGCCTGGGATTTGCATACCTGGGGGCCTGGAAACACCATATATTTT
abundance: once
v_gene: TRBV30
j_gene: TRBJ1-3
d_gene: -

CDR3aa: CASSLSSRSNQPQHF
CDR3nt: TGTGCCAGCAGCTTATCATCCAGGTCCAATCAGCCCCAGCATTTT
abundance: -
v_gene: TRBV7-2
j_gene: TRBJ1-5
d_gene: -

CDR3aa: CASSYPGQGNYGYTF
CDR3nt: TGTGCCAGCAGTTATCCGGGACAGGGTAACTATGGCTACACCTTC
abundance: -
v_gene: TRBV2
j_gene: TRBJ1-2
d_gene: TRBD1

CDR3aa: CASSDSGVSGANVLTF
CDR3nt: TGTGCCAGCAGTGACTCAGGGGTCTCTGGGGCCAACGTCCTGACTTTC
abundance: -
v_gene: TRBV6-4
j_gene: TRBJ2-6
d_gene: -

CDR3aa: CASRGGTNEKLFF
CDR3nt: TGTGCCAGCAGGGGAGGAACTAATGAAAAACTGTTTTTT
abundance: few
v_gene: TRBV2
j_gene: TRBJ1-4
d_gene: -

CDR3aa: CASSLHPRTGRYGYTF
CDR3nt: TGTGCCAGCAGCCTTCACCCCCGGACAGGGCGCTATGGCTACACCTTC
abundance: -
v_gene: TRBV9
j_gene: TRBJ1-2
d_gene: TRBD1

CDR3aa: CAISELQQGASSGNTIYF
CDR3nt: TGTGCCATCAGTGAGTTGCAACAGGGGGCCAGCTCTGGAAACACCATATATTTT
abundance: -
v_gene: TRBV10-3
j_gene: TRBJ1-3
d_gene: TRBD1

CDR3aa: CASSRGGNEQYF
CDR3nt: TGTGCCAGCAGTCGCGGAGGAAACGAGCAGTACTTC
abundance: -
v_gene: TRBV6-5
j_gene: TRBJ2-7
d_gene: -

CDR3aa: CAWSLRVSTEAFF
CDR3nt: TGTGCCTGGAGCCTCAGGGTGTCTACTGAAGCTTTCTTT
abundance: -
v_gene: TRBV30
j_gene: TRBJ1-1
d_gene: -

CDR3aa: CASSLRGTGTDTQYF
CDR3nt: TGTGCCAGCAGCTTGCGCGGGACAGGCACAGATACGCAGTATTTT
abundance: -
v_gene: TRBV5-6
j_gene: TRBJ2-3
d_gene: -

CDR3aa: CASSWGSRGYTF
CDR3nt: TGTGCCAGCAGCTGGGGGTCGCGGGGCTACACCTTC
abundance: -
v_gene: TRBV5-6
j_gene: TRBJ1-2
d_gene: -

CDR3aa: CASSQTRNEQFF
CDR3nt: TGCGCCAGCAGCCAGACTCGGAATGAGCAGTTCTTC
abundance: -
v_gene: TRBV4-3
j_gene: TRBJ2-1
d_gene: -

CDR3aa: CAGGTRNNSPLHF
CDR3nt: TGTGCCGGAGGGACCAGGAATAATTCACCCCTCCACTTT
abundance: -
v_gene: TRBV2
j_gene: TRBJ1-6
d_gene: -

CDR3aa: CASSYDPRGSPLHF
CDR3nt: TGTGCCAGCAGTTACGATCCGAGGGGTTCACCCCTCCACTTT
abundance: -
v_gene: TRBV6-6
j_gene: TRBJ1-6
d_gene: -

CDR3aa: CAWSAHGRSNQPQHF
CDR3nt: TGTGCCTGGAGTGCCCACGGCAGGAGCAATCAGCCCCAGCATTTT
abundance: -
v_gene: TRBV30
j_gene: TRBJ1-5
d_gene: -

CDR3aa: CAWSVVIPTSPNTGELFF
CDR3nt: TGTGCCTGGAGTGTAGTGATCCCCACCTCGCCAAACACCGGGGAGCTGTTTTTT
abundance: -
v_gene: TRBV30
j_gene: TRBJ2-2
d_gene: -

CDR3aa: CATSREGVGYGYTF
CDR3nt: TGTGCCACCAGCAGAGAGGGAGTAGGCTATGGCTACACCTTC
abundance: once
v_gene: TRBV15
j_gene: TRBJ1-2
d_gene: -

CDR3aa: CASSQASRGGLEPQHF
CDR3nt: TGCGCCAGCAGCCAAGCCTCACGAGGGGGACTCGAGCCCCAGCATTTT
abundance: -
v_gene: TRBV4-1
j_gene: TRBJ1-5
d_gene: -

CDR3aa: CASSWKVGGHINGYTF
CDR3nt: TGTGCCAGCAGCTGGAAAGTAGGGGGCCACATCAATGGCTACACCTTC
abundance: -
v_gene: TRBV5-6
j_gene: TRBJ1-2
d_gene: TRBD1

CDR3aa: CASSLLGGADTQYF
CDR3nt: TGTGCCAGCAGCTTATTGGGGGGGGCAGATACGCAGTATTTT
abundance: -
v_gene: TRBV7-2
j_gene: TRBJ2-3
d_gene: TRBD2

CDR3aa: CASSPDRTKSEKLFF
CDR3nt: TGTGCCAGCAGCCCGGACAGGACGAAGAGTGAAAAACTGTTTTTT
abundance: -
v_gene: TRBV7-9
j_gene: TRBJ1-4
d_gene: TRBD1

CDR3aa: CASSNYGGANTGELFF
CDR3nt: TGTGCCAGCAGCAATTACGGGGGGGCGAACACCGGGGAGCTGTTTTTT
abundance: -
v_gene: TRBV2
j_gene: TRBJ2-2
d_gene: TRBD2

CDR3aa: CSVGMNTEAFF
CDR3nt: TGCAGCGTTGGGATGAACACTGAAGCTTTCTTT
abundance: few
v_gene: TRBV29-1
j_gene: TRBJ1-1
d_gene: -

CDR3aa: CASSIERYYGYTF
CDR3nt: TGTGCCAGTAGTATTGAGAGGTACTATGGCTACACCTTC
abundance: -
v_gene: TRBV19
j_gene: TRBJ1-2
d_gene: -

CDR3aa: CASSAGRPKEEKLFF
CDR3nt: TGTGCCAGCAGCGCCGGACGCCCGAAGGAGGAAAAACTGTTTTTT
abundance: -
v_gene: TRBV9
j_gene: TRBJ1-4
d_gene: -

CDR3aa: CSVHKQGDTQYF
CDR3nt: TGCAGCGTCCACAAACAGGGAGATACGCAGTATTTT
abundance: -
v_gene: TRBV29-1
j_gene: TRBJ2-3
d_gene: -

CDR3aa: CASRRGGAGGETQYF
CDR3nt: TGTGCCAGCAGACGAGGGGGCGCGGGGGGAGAGACCCAGTACTTC
abundance: -
v_gene: TRBV7-2
j_gene: TRBJ2-5
d_gene: -

CDR3aa: CAISDYQETQYF
CDR3nt: TGTGCCATCAGTGACTACCAAGAGACCCAGTACTTC
abundance: -
v_gene: TRBV10-3
j_gene: TRBJ2-5
d_gene: -